This T cell receptor beta chain comes out of a study of blood T cells in healthy people across ages. This clonotype was detected a few times. The CDR3 loop spans 14 amino acids. V shed 7 bases and J 3 bases; nucleotides not matched to a gene: 8. Germline-derived CDR1 and CDR2 are SGHRS and YFSETQ. Primers used in a second PCR of about 6 to 12 cycles were a sample-barcoded 5' primer and a J-beta primer mix. MiXCR, applied by TCRdb to the 5' RACE reads, yields one record per CDR3 protein. The table has around 1,000,000 distinct CDR3 sequences, 20% to 25% seen once. These data were likewise used in another study, on T cells of mothers and their children.

This clonotype was sampled from a girl aged 2-10 years in good health. Sequencing was done on a sample of blood. The V call is TRBV5-1, the J call TRBJ2-7; 9 bases align to TRBD1. As DNA, the CDR3 is TGCGCCAGCCGAAAGACAGGGGGTCTCTACGAGCAGTACTTC. Its translation is CASRKTGGLYEQYF.